This section outlines one TCR beta chain sequence together with its context. V lost 3 bases to trimming and J lost 4 bases, with 6 bases between them. CDR3 length: 12 residues. Germline loops: CDR1 LGHNT, CDR2 FRNRAP. Authors' data handling: Amplification with reference gene primers provided the estimates of nucleated cell counts. TCRdb's table, derived via immunoSEQ multiplex PCR, lists solely in-frame clones and lacks some. V and J calls and clone size are copied from that table; D and trimming were computed from the DNA. The table lists around 370,000 clones, around 90% of them singletons. The entry originates in a study of blood T cell repertoires in COVID-19. About the study: Some COVID-19 samples were acute and others convalescent; all came from the United States, Italy and Spain.

This receptor was taken from a woman aged 18 to 35 who had recovered from COVID-19. Specimen: peripheral blood. The J gene is TRBJ1-2, the V gene TRBV12-5; possibly TRBD1 for D (5 bases). The CDR3 coding sequence is TGTGCTAGTGGTTTTGACAGCTATGGCTACACCTTC. Its protein is CASGFDSYGYTF.